This TCR beta chain appears in the sequencing data of a study of blood T cell repertoires in COVID-19. Study overall: COVID-19 samples collected from the United States, Italy and Spain covered acute and convalescent phases.

Method: immunoSEQ multiplex PCR; TCRdb's copy keeps in-frame clones and lacks some. In the table there are hundreds of thousands of clones, under 85% of which are singletons. There are 15 residues in the CDR3. V shed 5 bases, J shed 2 bases, and the junction held 6 bases outside the gene matches. Germline CDR1 is MNHEY and CDR2 is SMNVEV (reference sequence). It was during active infection that Seattle patients were enrolled and then longitudinally followed. The chain combines TRBV27 with TRBJ1-1; 9 bases map to TRBD1. The source material was peripheral blood. This receptor was obtained from a woman between 25 and 40 years old with COVID-19, enrolled during active disease. The CDR3 DNA follows: TGTGCCAGCAGTCCCTGGGGACAGGGAAACACTGAAGCTTTCTTT. It is translated as CASSPWGQGNTEAFF.